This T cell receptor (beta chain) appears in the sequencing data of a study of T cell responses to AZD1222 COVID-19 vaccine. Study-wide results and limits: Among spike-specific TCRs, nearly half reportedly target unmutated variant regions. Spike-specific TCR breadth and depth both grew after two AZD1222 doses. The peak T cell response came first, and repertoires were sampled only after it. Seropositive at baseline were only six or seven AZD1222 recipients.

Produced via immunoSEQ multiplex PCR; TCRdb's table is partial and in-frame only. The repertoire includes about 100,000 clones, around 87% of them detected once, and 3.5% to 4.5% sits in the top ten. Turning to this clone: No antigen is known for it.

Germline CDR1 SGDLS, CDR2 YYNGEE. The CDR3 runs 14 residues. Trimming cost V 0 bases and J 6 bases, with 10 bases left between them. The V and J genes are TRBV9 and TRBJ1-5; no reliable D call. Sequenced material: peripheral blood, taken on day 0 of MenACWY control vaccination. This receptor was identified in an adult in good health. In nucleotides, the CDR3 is TGTGCCAGCAGCGTAGACCCACGGGGTCAGCCCCAGCATTTT. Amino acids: CASSVDPRGQPQHF.